Below are 13 T cell receptor beta chains sequenced from a single sample in a study of beta chain features in type 1 diabetes. Expressed TCRB transcripts were sequenced, since all the RNA that had been isolated was reverse transcribed. Method: immunoSEQ multiplex PCR; TCRdb's copy keeps in-frame clones and lacks some. The sample includes over 40,000 clones, roughly 45% of them seen just once. The sample consisted of stem cell memory CD4+ T cells from blood. The source is a woman aged 30 to 39 in good health.

A few counts support this clone. The chain combines TRBV30 with TRBJ2-7; no definite D call. Germline CDR1 reads GTSNPN; CDR2 reads SVGIG (reference sequence). V was cut by 1 base and J by 2 bases, with 6 bases left in between. CDR3 length: 12 residues. CDR3 coding DNA: TGTGCCTGGAGTGGCGCGACCTACGAGCAGTACTTC. This gives the protein CAWSGATYEQYF.

The chain carries TRBV21-1 and TRBJ2-3; the D call in the table, TRBD2, was not verified against the DNA. TRBV21-1 is marked as a pseudogene. The CDR3 is 17 amino acids. The CDR3 reads CASSSPGGLAHTDTQYF. In nucleotides, the CDR3 is TGTGCCAGCAGCTCCCCCGGAGGGCTAGCGCACACAGATACGCAGTATTTT.

The chain is built from TRBV7-2 and TRBJ1-3; D uncertain. CDR3 length equals 16 residues. CDR1 is SGHTA and CDR2 is FQGNSA in the germline V gene. The V end was cut by 1 base, the J end by 0 bases, with 10 bases between. Here the CDR3 DNA reads TGTGCCAGCAGCTTAGGCACACGCGGCTCTGGAAACACCATATATTTT. This codes for CASSLGTRGSGNTIYF.

The CDR3 DNA follows: TGTGCCAGCTCACCGGGACAGGGCCACAATGAGCAGTTCTTC. It codes for CASSPGQGHNEQFF. The chain couples TRBV18 to TRBJ2-1; the match to TRBD1 covers 9 bases. The CDR3 totals 14 residues. CDR1 and CDR2 (germline): KGHSH, LQKENI. The ends lost 3 bases at V and 5 bases at J; junction bases unmatched: 2.

V usage is TRBV30 and J usage is TRBJ1-1; D uncertain. This CDR3 spans 13 amino acids. Trimming took 0 bases from V and 7 from J, leaving 12 bases between them. Germline V CDR1 and CDR2: GTSNPN, SVGIG (reference sequence). The CDR3 DNA reads TGTGCCTGGAGTGTACGGATAGCCTTTGAAGCTTTCTTT. Its protein is CAWSVRIAFEAFF. Filled out from reference TRBV30 and TRBJ1-1, the complete variable domain reads SQTIHQWPATLVQPVGSPLSLECTVEGTSNPNLYWYRQAAGRGLQLLFYSVGIGQISSEVPQNLSASRPQDRQFILSSKKLLLSDSGFYLCAWSVRIAFEAFFGQGTRLTVV.

The gene calls are TRBV5-1 and TRBJ2-1; TRBD1 matches 7 bases. The CDR3 consists of 14 residues. Losses at the gene ends were 4 bases for V and 4 bases for J; bases not matched to a gene: 5. Looked up from germline, CDR1 is SGHRS and CDR2 is YFSETQ. The CDR3 loop reads CASSQGQNYNEQFF. The CDR3 DNA reads TGCGCCAGCAGCCAGGGACAGAATTACAATGAGCAGTTCTTC.

This clone has just a few counts. The chain carries TRBV18 and TRBJ2-2, with D perhaps TRBD2 (6 bases). Germline CDR1 reads KGHSH; CDR2 reads LQKENI. With 3 bases removed from V and 4 bases from J, the gap between germline ends came to 9 bases. The CDR3 has 14 amino acids. CDR3 residues: CASSPGTGTGELFF. The CDR3 DNA is TGTGCCAGCTCACCCGGGACTGGCACCGGGGAGCTGTTTTTT.

The chain is built from TRBV14 and TRBJ2-1, with 13 bases fitting TRBD2. The germline gives CDR1 SGHDN, CDR2 FVKESK. J gave up 7 bases and V 9 bases, and 9 bases lay outside the gene matches. The CDR3 runs 15 residues. DNA of the CDR3: TGTGCCAGTGACACTAGCGGGAGGGCGCGGAATGAGCAGTTCTTC. Its translation is CASDTSGRARNEQFF.

The rearrangement links TRBV19 to TRBJ2-7; TRBD1 matches at 7 bases. The CDR3 totals 14 residues. Germline assignment: CDR1 LNHDA and CDR2 SQIVND (reference sequence). Trimming removed 4 bases from V and 4 bases from J; junction bases left unmatched: 7. The CDR3 DNA reads TGTGCCAGTAGTACCTACCCGGGACAGTACGAGCAGTACTTC. It encodes CASSTYPGQYEQYF.

The V gene is TRBV19, the J gene TRBJ2-6; tentatively, D is TRBD2 (7 bases). Per germline, CDR1 LNHDA and CDR2 SQIVND (reference sequence). Deletions cut 7 bases from V and 3 bases from J, with 19 bases between. The CDR3 has 17 residues. The CDR3 here is CASKHGTGRVGANVLTF. DNA of the CDR3: TGTGCCAGTAAGCACGGAACAGGGAGGGTTGGGGCCAACGTCCTGACTTTC.

This clone was counted a single time. The chain employs TRBV29-1 and TRBJ1-1; 10 positions match TRBD1. The junction had 10 bases not matched to a gene; V was cut back by 6 bases and J by 6 bases. Germline V CDR1 and CDR2: SQVTM, ANQGSEA. The CDR3 sequence is 14 residues long. The CDR3 sequence: CSVGRDRGWSEAFF. DNA for the CDR3: TGCAGCGTCGGAAGGGACAGGGGCTGGTCTGAAGCTTTCTTT.

The V call is TRBV18, the J call TRBJ2-3; a weak D match, TRBD1 (5 bases). The length of the CDR3 is 13 residues. The V end lost 0 bases, the J end lost 7 bases, and 8 bases lay between the germline ends. In germline, CDR1 is KGHSH, CDR2 LQKENI. The CDR3 DNA is TGTGCCAGCTCACCACCACAGGCCTATACGCAGTATTTT. Its protein is CASSPPQAYTQYF.

This clone came up a few times. This chain connects TRBV18 to TRBJ2-7; no firm D call. V gave up 0 bases and J gave up 3 bases, with 9 bases separating them. The CDR3 sequence is 14 residues long. Germline V CDR1 and CDR2: KGHSH, LQKENI. This CDR3 reads CASSPPGSNYEQYF. CDR3 DNA sequence: TGTGCCAGCTCACCACCGGGCAGTAACTACGAGCAGTACTTC.